The 20 T cell receptor beta chains listed next were all sequenced from one sample in a study of shared clonotypes between healthy human individuals. Naive CD8 cells, CD45RO-negative and positively selected for CCR7, excluded terminally differentiated effector memory CD45RA+ cells. Libraries were prepared by immunoSEQ multiplex PCR; TCRdb keeps only in-frame clonotypes and omits some of them. The sample carries hundreds of thousands of clones, 95% recorded once. Material: naive CD8+ T cells sorted from blood. The receptors come from a woman aged 25 to 39 in good health.

The V gene is TRBV29-1, the J gene TRBJ2-7; D assignment may be TRBD1 or TRBD2 (6 bases each). Trimming cost V 4 bases and J 3 bases, with 16 bases left between them. The CDR3 extends over 14 amino acids. Germline V gene lookup returns CDR1 SQVTM and CDR2 ANQGSEA. For the CDR3, the DNA is TGCAGCGTTGGGATCGCCAGGGGAGGCTACGAGCAGTACTTC. This gives the protein CSVGIARGGYEQYF.

The V call is TRBV9, the J call TRBJ1-1; tentatively, D is TRBD1 (5 bases). CDR1 is SGDLS, CDR2 YYNGEE, per germline. This CDR3 region has 15 residues. The ends were cut back, 0 bases at V and 4 bases at J, with 13 bases in the middle. The CDR3 bases are TGTGCCAGCAGCGTAGTGGCAGGGTCAAGCACTGAAGCTTTCTTT. It encodes CASSVVAGSSTEAFF.

This clone was observed once. The chain uses TRBV19 and TRBJ2-7; D unresolved. This CDR3 contains 13 residues. The germline V gene has CDR1 LNHDA and CDR2 SQIVND (reference sequence). V was shortened by 5 bases and J by 3 bases, with 11 bases between the two germline ends. The CDR3 sequence: CASSFGPIYEQYF. CDR3 sequence (DNA): TGTGCCAGTAGTTTCGGACCGATCTACGAGCAGTACTTC.

The V call is TRBV27, the J call TRBJ1-5; weak D call: TRBD1 (5 bases). The CDR3 spans 15 residues. The ends were cut back, 3 bases at V and 1 base at J, with 10 bases in the middle. Germline V gives CDR1 MNHEY, CDR2 SMNVEV (reference sequence). The CDR3 here is CASSFGPGSNQPQHF. The CDR3 DNA follows: TGTGCCAGCAGTTTCGGACCAGGGAGCAATCAGCCCCAGCATTTT.

This chain links TRBV4-2 with TRBJ1-1; D not resolved. Per the germline V gene, CDR1 is LGHNA and CDR2 is YNFKEQ. V was pared by 0 bases and J by 1 base, with 6 bases between. The CDR3 has 14 amino acids. The CDR3 loop reads CASSQDPPNTEAFF. The CDR3 nucleotides are TGTGCCAGCAGCCAAGATCCTCCGAACACTGAAGCTTTCTTT.

The rearrangement links TRBV19 to TRBJ1-1; no reliable D call. The CDR3 contains 15 residues. From germline, CDR1 is LNHDA and CDR2 SQIVND (reference sequence). The V gene lost 0 bases and the J gene lost 0 bases, with 8 bases spanning the gap. In nucleotides, the CDR3 is TGTGCCAGTAGTATAGATTTGGAGATGAACACTGAAGCTTTCTTT. It codes for CASSIDLEMNTEAFF.

The rearrangement uses TRBV14 and TRBJ1-1; D remains unclear. Germline V gives CDR1 SGHDN, CDR2 FVKESK. The V gene lost 1 base and the J gene lost 1 base, with 10 bases spanning the gap. The CDR3 is 15 residues long. CDR3 sequence reads: CASSQGHIWNTEAFF. DNA of the CDR3: TGTGCCAGCAGCCAAGGACATATCTGGAACACTGAAGCTTTCTTT.

This chain joins TRBV19 and TRBJ1-5; D not certain. The ends were cut back, 5 bases at V and 5 bases at J, with 10 bases in the middle. This CDR3 is 13 amino acids long. Germline V gives CDR1 LNHDA, CDR2 SQIVND (reference sequence). CDR3 coding DNA: TGTGCCAGTAGTCCCCAGCACTATCAGCCCCAGCATTTT. Translation: CASSPQHYQPQHF.

This clone was recorded once. The V call is TRBV7-8, the J call TRBJ2-7; weak D call: TRBD2 (5 bases). Germline CDR1 is SGHVS and CDR2 is FQNEAQ. V lost 1 base and J 6 bases, leaving 22 bases between the germline ends. This CDR3 region has 17 residues. DNA of the CDR3: TGTGCCAGCAGCTTAGACGTCGGGATTCCTTGGTCGGGCGAGCAGTACTTC. Encoded protein: CASSLDVGIPWSGEQYF. Filled out from reference TRBV7-8 and TRBJ2-7, the complete variable domain reads GAGVSQSPRYKVAKRGQDVALRCDPISGHVSLFWYQQALGQGPEFLTYFQNEAQLDKSGLPSDRFFAERPEGSVSTLKIQRTQQEDSAVYLCASSLDVGIPWSGEQYFGPGTRLTVT.

The V call is TRBV28, the J call TRBJ2-7, with 7 bases matching TRBD2. This CDR3 has 15 amino acids. The trim removed 1 base at V and 3 bases at J, leaving 6 bases unmatched. Germline values: CDR1 MDHEN, CDR2 SYDVKM. The CDR3 bases are TGTGCCAGCAGTTTATCGTGGGAGGGCCTCTACGAGCAGTACTTC. Amino acid sequence: CASSLSWEGLYEQYF.

The chain joins TRBV4-2 to TRBJ2-7; TRBD2 agrees at 8 bases. The CDR3 is 16 amino acids. V lost 0 bases, J lost 4 bases, and 8 bases stayed unmatched. Germline lookup yields CDR1 LGHNA and CDR2 YNFKEQ. The CDR3 nucleotides read TGTGCCAGCAGCCAAGAAACCGGGACTAGTCTTTACGAGCAGTACTTC. Protein product: CASSQETGTSLYEQYF.

The chain is built from TRBV29-1 and TRBJ2-7; TRBD1 is a possible D gene (5 bases). V shed 2 bases and J shed 3 bases, with 11 bases lying between them. CDR3 size: 13 residues. CDR1 and CDR2 (germline): SQVTM, ANQGSEA. This CDR3 is CSVEQGIGYEQYF. CDR3 coding DNA: TGCAGCGTTGAACAGGGAATAGGCTACGAGCAGTACTTC.

In DNA, the CDR3 is TGTGCCAGCAGTTTATTCCGCTTCTATGGCTACACCTTC. It translates to CASSLFRFYGYTF. The chain is built from TRBV28 and TRBJ1-2; D gene uncertain. Per germline, CDR1 MDHEN and CDR2 SYDVKM. There are 13 residues in the CDR3. V was shortened by 1 base and J by 4 bases, with 7 bases between the two germline ends.

J is TRBJ2-2 and V is TRBV7-6, with D unclear. CDR3 size: 15 residues. The germline V gene has CDR1 SGHVS and CDR2 FNYEAQ. The ends were cut back, 5 bases at V and 3 bases at J, with 13 bases in the middle. CDR3 DNA: TGTGCCAGCAGCCTAACAAGACTTTACACCGGGGAGCTGTTTTTT. Amino acids: CASSLTRLYTGELFF.

The chain is built from TRBV7-9 and TRBJ2-2; 9 nucleotides agree with TRBD1. The CDR3 is 18 amino acids. CDR1 and CDR2 (germline): SEHNR, FQNEAQ (reference sequence). V shed 2 bases, J shed 2 bases, and the junction held 9 bases outside the gene matches. CDR3 amino acids: CASSLNLRDRANTGELFF. The CDR3, as DNA: TGTGCCAGCAGCTTAAACCTCCGGGACAGGGCTAACACCGGGGAGCTGTTTTTT.

This clone has more than one count but fewer than ten. The chain combines TRBV4-2 with TRBJ1-5; D is unresolved. Trimming pared 0 bases from V and 4 bases from J, leaving 10 bases between. Germline CDR1 reads LGHNA; CDR2 reads YNFKEQ. CDR3 length: 15 amino acids. CDR3 in DNA: TGTGCCAGCAGCCAAGATCACGGGGAAAATCAGCCCCAGCATTTT. Protein product: CASSQDHGENQPQHF.

In regard to this clone: The sample has other DNA sequences that encode this CDR3 too. The chain recombines TRBV28 with TRBJ2-7; TRBD2 is a possible D gene (5 bases). The CDR3 is 11 residues long. Trimming cost V 8 bases and J 3 bases, with 8 bases left between them. Germline CDR1 reads MDHEN; CDR2 reads SYDVKM. The CDR3 sequence: CASGRGYEQYF. In nucleotides, the CDR3 is TGTGCCAGCGGTCGGGGCTACGAGCAGTACTTC. The entire variable domain, with the rest obtained from reference TRBV28 and TRBJ2-7, is as follows: DVKVTQSSRYLVKRTGEKVFLECVQDMDHENMFWYRQDPGLGLRLIYFSYDVKMKEKGDIPEGYSVSREKKERFSLILESASTNQTSMYLCASGRGYEQYFGPGTRLTVT.

V usage is TRBV28 and J usage is TRBJ2-7; possibly TRBD1 or TRBD2 for D (5 bases each). CDR3 length: 16 residues. CDR1 and CDR2 (germline): MDHEN, SYDVKM. Trimming removed 1 base from V and 1 base from J, with 14 bases in between. The CDR3 loop reads CASSLFWGSTSYEQYF. The CDR3 DNA follows: TGTGCCAGCAGTTTATTCTGGGGGAGCACATCCTACGAGCAGTACTTC. Drawing the rest from reference TRBV28 and TRBJ2-7, the complete variable domain is DVKVTQSSRYLVKRTGEKVFLECVQDMDHENMFWYRQDPGLGLRLIYFSYDVKMKEKGDIPEGYSVSREKKERFSLILESASTNQTSMYLCASSLFWGSTSYEQYFGPGTRLTVT.

Details on this clone: This sample also contains other DNA sequences that code for the same CDR3. The genes are TRBV9 and TRBJ2-1; no firm D call. Trimming pared 2 bases from V and 5 bases from J, leaving 11 bases between. The CDR3 runs to 14 residues. Per the germline V gene, CDR1 is SGDLS and CDR2 is YYNGEE. The CDR3 region has the DNA TGTGCCAGCAGCGTCGAGGATTTTAACAATGAGCAGTTCTTC. Translation gives CASSVEDFNNEQFF.

The chain employs TRBV28 and TRBJ2-7; 7 bases fit TRBD2. The germline gives CDR1 MDHEN, CDR2 SYDVKM. This CDR3 is built from 13 residues. The V and J ends lost 5 bases and 4 bases, in that order; junction bases with no gene match: 5. DNA of the CDR3: TGTGCCAGCAGTCCCGGACTAGGGTACGAGCAGTACTTC. This sequence encodes CASSPGLGYEQYF.